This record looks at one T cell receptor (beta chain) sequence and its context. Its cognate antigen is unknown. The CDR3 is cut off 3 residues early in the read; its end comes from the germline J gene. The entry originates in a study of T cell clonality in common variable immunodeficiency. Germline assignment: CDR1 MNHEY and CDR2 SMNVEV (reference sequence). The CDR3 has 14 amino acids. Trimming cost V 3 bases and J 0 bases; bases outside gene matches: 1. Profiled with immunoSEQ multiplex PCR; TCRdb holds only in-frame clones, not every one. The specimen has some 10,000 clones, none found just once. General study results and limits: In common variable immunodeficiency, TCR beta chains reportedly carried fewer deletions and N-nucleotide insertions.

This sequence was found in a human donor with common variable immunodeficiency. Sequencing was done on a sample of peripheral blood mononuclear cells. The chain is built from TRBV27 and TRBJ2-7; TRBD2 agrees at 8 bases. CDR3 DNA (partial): TGTGCCAGCAGTTTCGGGACTAGCTCCTACGAG. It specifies CASSFGTSSYE. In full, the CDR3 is CASSFGTSSYEQYF.